In its sample, the clone carrying this T cell receptor (beta chain) was seen many times. These data come from a study of shared clonotypes between healthy human individuals. CDR1 is MGHRA, CDR2 YSYEKL, per germline. The CDR3 sequence is 12 residues long. V lost 1 base and J lost 9, with 7 bases in between. Profiled with immunoSEQ multiplex PCR; TCRdb holds only in-frame clones, not every one. The data hold some 530,000 clones, with roughly 80% observed a single time. What was sequenced was PBMCs. This chain connects TRBV4-1 to TRBJ2-1; D gene uncertain. The TCR originated in a woman between 40 and 50 years old in good health. Some clones in this sample may be carry-over from other donors' samples. CDR3 in amino acids: CASSQVAREQFF. CDR3 coding DNA: TGCGCCAGCAGCCAAGTCGCTCGTGAGCAGTTCTTC.